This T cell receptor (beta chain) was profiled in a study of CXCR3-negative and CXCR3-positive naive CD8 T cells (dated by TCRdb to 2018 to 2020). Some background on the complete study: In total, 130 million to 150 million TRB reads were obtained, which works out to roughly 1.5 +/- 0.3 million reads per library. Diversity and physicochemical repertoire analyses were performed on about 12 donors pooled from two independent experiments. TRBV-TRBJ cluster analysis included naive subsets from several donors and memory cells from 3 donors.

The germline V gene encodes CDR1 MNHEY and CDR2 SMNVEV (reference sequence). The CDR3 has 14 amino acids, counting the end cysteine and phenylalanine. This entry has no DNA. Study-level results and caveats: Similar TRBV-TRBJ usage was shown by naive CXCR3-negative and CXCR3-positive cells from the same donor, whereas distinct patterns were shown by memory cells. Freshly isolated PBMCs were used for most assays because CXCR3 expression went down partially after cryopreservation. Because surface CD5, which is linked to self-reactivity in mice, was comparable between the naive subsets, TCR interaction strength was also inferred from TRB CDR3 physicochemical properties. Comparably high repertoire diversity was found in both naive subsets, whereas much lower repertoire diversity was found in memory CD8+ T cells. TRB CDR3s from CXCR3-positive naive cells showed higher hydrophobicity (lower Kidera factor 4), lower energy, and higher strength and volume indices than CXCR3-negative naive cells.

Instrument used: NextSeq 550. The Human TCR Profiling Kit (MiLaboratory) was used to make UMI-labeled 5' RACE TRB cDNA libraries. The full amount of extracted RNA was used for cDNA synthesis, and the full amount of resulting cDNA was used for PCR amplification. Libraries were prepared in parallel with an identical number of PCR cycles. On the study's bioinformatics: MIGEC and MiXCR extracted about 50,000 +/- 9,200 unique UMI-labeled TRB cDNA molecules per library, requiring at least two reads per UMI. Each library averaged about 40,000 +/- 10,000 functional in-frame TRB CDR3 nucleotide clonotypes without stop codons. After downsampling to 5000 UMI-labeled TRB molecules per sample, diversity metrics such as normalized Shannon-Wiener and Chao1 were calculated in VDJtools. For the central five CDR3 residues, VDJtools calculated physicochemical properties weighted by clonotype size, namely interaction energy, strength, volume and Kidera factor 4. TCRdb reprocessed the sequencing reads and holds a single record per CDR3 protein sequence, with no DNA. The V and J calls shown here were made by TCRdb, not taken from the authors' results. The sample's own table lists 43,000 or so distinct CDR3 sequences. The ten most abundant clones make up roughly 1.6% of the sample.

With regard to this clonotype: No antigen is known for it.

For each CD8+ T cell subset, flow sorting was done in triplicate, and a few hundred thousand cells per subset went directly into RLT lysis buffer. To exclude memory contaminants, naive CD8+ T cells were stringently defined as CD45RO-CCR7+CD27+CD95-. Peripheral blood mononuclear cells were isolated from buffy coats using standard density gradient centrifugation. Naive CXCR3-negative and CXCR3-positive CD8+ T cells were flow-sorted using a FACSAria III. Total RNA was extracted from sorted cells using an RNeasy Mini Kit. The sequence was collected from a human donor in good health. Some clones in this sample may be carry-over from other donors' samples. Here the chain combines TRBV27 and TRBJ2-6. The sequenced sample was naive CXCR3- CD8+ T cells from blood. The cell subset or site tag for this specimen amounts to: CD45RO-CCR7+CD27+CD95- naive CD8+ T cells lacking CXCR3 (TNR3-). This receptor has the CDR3 CASSTVAGANVLTF. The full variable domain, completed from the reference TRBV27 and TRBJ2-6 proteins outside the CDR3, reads EAQVTQNPRYLITVTGKKLTVTCSQNMNHEYMSWYRQDPGLGLRQIYYSMNVEVTDKGDVPEGYKVSRKEKRNFPLILESPSPNQTSLYFCASSTVAGANVLTFGAGSRLTVL.